This T cell receptor beta chain derives from a study of siplizumab effects on memory and regulatory T cells. General study points: Left unconfirmed was the suppressive function of proliferating Tregs from siplizumab cultures. The diversity of naive T cells seemed greater than that of memory cells, and their alloresponse contribution seemed major.

About this clone: The antigen is undetermined.

Sequencing of each sample assayed around 10^5 TCR templates. Sequencing used immunoSEQ multiplex PCR; TCRdb keeps in-frame clones, though not all of them. The sample holds approximately 56,000 clones, just over 95% seen once. The origin of this receptor is a human donor in good health. Sequenced material: naive CD8+ T cells sorted from blood.

The CDR3 DNA reads as TGTGCCTGGAGTGGGCTAGCGACAGGGGGCACTGAAGCTTTCTTT. Translation: CAWSGLATGGTEAFF. This chain joins TRBV30 and TRBJ1-1, with TRBD1 matching over 9 bases. Germline trimming cut 1 base from V and 4 bases from J; bases unmatched to any gene: 7. In germline, CDR1 is GTSNPN, CDR2 SVGIG (reference sequence). This CDR3 region has 15 residues.